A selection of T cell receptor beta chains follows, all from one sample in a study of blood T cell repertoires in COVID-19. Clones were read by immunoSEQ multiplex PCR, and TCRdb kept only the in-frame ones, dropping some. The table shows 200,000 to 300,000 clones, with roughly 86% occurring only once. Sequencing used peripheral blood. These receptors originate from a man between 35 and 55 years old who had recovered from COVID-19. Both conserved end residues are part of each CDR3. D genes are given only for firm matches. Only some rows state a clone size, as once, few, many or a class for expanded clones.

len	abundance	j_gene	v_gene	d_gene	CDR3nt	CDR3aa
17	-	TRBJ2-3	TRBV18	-	TGTGCCAGCTCACCCCGCTTGGTGGGGCCCGTTCCAGATACGCAGTATTTT	CASSPRLVGPVPDTQYF
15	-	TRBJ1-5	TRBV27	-	TGTGCCAGCAGTCCCGGGACTTACCCCCATCAGCCCCAGCATTTT	CASSPGTYPHQPQHF
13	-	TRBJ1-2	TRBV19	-	TGTGCCAGTAGTATAGAGAGTCACTATGGCTACACCTTC	CASSIESHYGYTF
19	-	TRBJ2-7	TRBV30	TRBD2	TGTGCCTGGAGCTCGCCAGTTTTACTAGCGGGAGAGTTCCCCTACGAGCAGTACTTC	CAWSSPVLLAGEFPYEQYF
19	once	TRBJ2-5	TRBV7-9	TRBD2	TGTGCCAGCAGCTTCCCCCCAGCGGGAGAAGGTCGCCATCAAGAGACCCAGTACTTC	CASSFPPAGEGRHQETQYF
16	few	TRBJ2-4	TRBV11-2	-	TGTGCCAGCAGCTTAGTTGGTACAGTAGCCAAAAACATTCAGTACTTC	CASSLVGTVAKNIQYF
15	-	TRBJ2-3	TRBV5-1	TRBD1	TGCGCCAGCAGCCGCGGACAGGGGAGCACAGATACGCAGTATTTT	CASSRGQGSTDTQYF
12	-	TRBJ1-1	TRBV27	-	TGTGCCACCCGGACGGGGTACACTGAAGCTTTCTTT	CATRTGYTEAFF
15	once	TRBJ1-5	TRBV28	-	TGTGCCAGCAGACCCATGACAGCAGACAATCAGCCCCAGCATTTT	CASRPMTADNQPQHF
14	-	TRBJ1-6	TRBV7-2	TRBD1	TGTGCCAGCAGCTTACGACAGGGGAACTCACCCCTCCACTTT	CASSLRQGNSPLHF
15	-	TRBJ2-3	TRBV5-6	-	TGTGCCAGCAGCCCGACAGGCGGGAGTCCGGATACGCAGTATTTT	CASSPTGGSPDTQYF
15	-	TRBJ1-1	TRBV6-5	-	TGTGCCAGCAGGATGGGGGGAGGCGTGAGAACTGAAGCTTTCTTT	CASRMGGGVRTEAFF
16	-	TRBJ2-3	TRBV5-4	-	TGTGCCAGCAGTCGCATCAATGGGGGGGCCACAGATACGCAGTATTTT	CASSRINGGATDTQYF
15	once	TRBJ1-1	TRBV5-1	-	TGCGCCAGCAGCTTGGGTGGGGGGAGTAACACTGAAGCTTTCTTT	CASSLGGGSNTEAFF
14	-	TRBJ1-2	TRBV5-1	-	TGCGCCAGCAGCGAACAGGGTTTCCAATTAGGCTACACCTTC	CASSEQGFQLGYTF
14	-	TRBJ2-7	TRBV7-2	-	TGTGCCAGCAGCTCAAGTCCACCGGTCCACGAGCAGTACTTC	CASSSSPPVHEQYF
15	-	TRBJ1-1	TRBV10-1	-	TGCGCCAGCAGACTCCTAGCGAGCCTGAACACTGAAGCTTTCTTT	CASRLLASLNTEAFF
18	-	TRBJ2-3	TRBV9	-	TGTGCCAGCAGCGTAGGCCATGTAGGGGAGGCCGGTGGGGATACGCAGTATTTT	CASSVGHVGEAGGDTQYF
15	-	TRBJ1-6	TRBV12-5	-	TGTGCTAGTGCTCAGGGCCAGGCGGGAACCTCACCCCTCCACTTT	CASAQGQAGTSPLHF
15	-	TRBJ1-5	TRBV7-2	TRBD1	TGTGCCAGCAGCCCTTGGACAGGGGGGGGTCAGCCCCAGCATTTT	CASSPWTGGGQPQHF
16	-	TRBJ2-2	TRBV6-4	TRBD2	TGTGCCAGCAGCGTATCCTGGGCGGGAGACACCGGGGAGCTGTTTTTT	CASSVSWAGDTGELFF
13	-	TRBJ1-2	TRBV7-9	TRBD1	TGTGCCTCCAGACAGGGGTCAAACTATGGCTACACCTTC	CASRQGSNYGYTF
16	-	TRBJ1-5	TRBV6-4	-	TGTGCCAGCAGTGACGTGTGGGCTTTGAGCAATCAGCCCCAGCATTTT	CASSDVWALSNQPQHF
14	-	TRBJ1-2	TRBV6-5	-	TGTGCCAGCGCTCCCAGAAACAGGGTCTTCGACTACACCTTC	CASAPRNRVFDYTF
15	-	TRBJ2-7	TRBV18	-	TGTGCCAGCTCACCTCTCGCACAGGTTCCCTACGAGCAGTACTTC	CASSPLAQVPYEQYF
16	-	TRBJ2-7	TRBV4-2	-	TGTGCCAGCAGCCAAGAATCCTACAGGGACGCCTACGAGCAGTACTTC	CASSQESYRDAYEQYF
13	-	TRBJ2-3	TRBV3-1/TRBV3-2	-	TGTGCCAGCAGCCTGCTAGGTTCAGATACGCAGTATTTT	CASSLLGSDTQYF
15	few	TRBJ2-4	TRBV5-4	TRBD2	TGTGCCAGCAGCCTCGGACTAGCGGGAGAGAACATTCAGTACTTC	CASSLGLAGENIQYF
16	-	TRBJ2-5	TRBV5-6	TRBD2	TGTGCCAGCAGCTTGGTTCCAGGCCCGGGGGGAGAGACCCAGTACTTC	CASSLVPGPGGETQYF
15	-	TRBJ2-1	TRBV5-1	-	TGCGCCAGCAGCTTGGGGGCGGGCTCCTACAATGAGCAGTTCTTC	CASSLGAGSYNEQFF
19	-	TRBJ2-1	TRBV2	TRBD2	TGTGCCAGCAGGGGACCATCCAGCGGGAGGGCCGTGCGGTACAATGAGCAGTTCTTC	CASRGPSSGRAVRYNEQFF
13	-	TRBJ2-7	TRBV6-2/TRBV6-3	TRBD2	TGTGCCAGCAGTACCGGACTAGTTTACGAGCAGTACTTC	CASSTGLVYEQYF
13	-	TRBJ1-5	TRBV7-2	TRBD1	TGTGCCAGCAGCAGGGACAGGGACCAGCCCCAGCATTTT	CASSRDRDQPQHF
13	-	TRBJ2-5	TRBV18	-	TGTGCCAGCTCACCCCACCGGGTGGAGACCCAGTACTTC	CASSPHRVETQYF
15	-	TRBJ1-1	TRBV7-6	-	TGTGCCAGCAGCTTAGCGGGCAGTTTGAACACTGAAGCTTTCTTT	CASSLAGSLNTEAFF
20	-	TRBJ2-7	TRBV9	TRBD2	TGTGCCAGCAGCGTAGAGGCGGCTAGCGGGAGAACCGGCCCATCCTACGAGCAGTACTTC	CASSVEAASGRTGPSYEQYF
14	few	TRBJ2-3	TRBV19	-	TGTGCCAGTAGGGCGGGAATGTCCACAGATACGCAGTATTTT	CASRAGMSTDTQYF
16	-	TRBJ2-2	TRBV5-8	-	TGTGCCAGCAGCTTAGGGCTAGCGTCGAACACCGGGGAGCTGTTTTTT	CASSLGLASNTGELFF
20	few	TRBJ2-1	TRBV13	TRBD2	TGTGCCAGCAGCCGACTCTCCCGGGCTAGCGGGAGGGCCAGGATCCTTGAGCAGTTCTTC	CASSRLSRASGRARILEQFF
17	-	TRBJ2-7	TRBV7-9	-	TGTGCCAGCAGCCCTTCCCCGCGGGAATCAAGCTCCTACGAGCAGTACTTC	CASSPSPRESSSYEQYF
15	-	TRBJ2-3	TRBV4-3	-	TGCGCCAGCAGCCCCTTTGATGGCATCACAGATACGCAGTATTTT	CASSPFDGITDTQYF
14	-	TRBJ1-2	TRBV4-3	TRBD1	TGCGCCAGCAGCCAAGTTAGGGACAGGGATGGCTACACCTTC	CASSQVRDRDGYTF
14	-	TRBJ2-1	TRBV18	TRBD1	TGTGCCAGCTCACCCAACGAAAAGACAGGGGAGCAGTTCTTC	CASSPNEKTGEQFF
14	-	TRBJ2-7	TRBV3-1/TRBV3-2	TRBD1	TGTGCCAGCAGCCCATGGACAGGGCTCTACGAGCAGTACTTC	CASSPWTGLYEQYF
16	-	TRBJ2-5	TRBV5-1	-	TGCGCCAGCAGCTTGGCCCCGGGGGCAGGGGGGGAGACCCAGTACTTC	CASSLAPGAGGETQYF
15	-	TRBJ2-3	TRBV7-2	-	TGTGCCAGCAGCTCCCAATTAGCGGACCCTCGGGGGCAGTATTTT	CASSSQLADPRGQYF
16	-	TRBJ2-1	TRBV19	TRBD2	TGTGCCAGTAAGGTTCGGGCGGGAGGGGAATACAATGAGCAGTTCTTC	CASKVRAGGEYNEQFF